The clone carrying this TCR beta chain appeared a few times. As yet, its antigen is unknown. The data stem from a study of T cell repertoires in cytomegalovirus infection. Whole-study context: Alongside well-studied HLA-B-restricted CMV epitopes, recently identified HLA-C-restricted CMV epitopes were also used. Public signatures in TCR beta pointed to CMV infection and matching HLA type.

Germline lookup yields CDR1 ENHRY and CDR2 SYGVKD. J gave up 6 bases and V 6 bases, and 4 bases lay outside the gene matches. The length of the CDR3 is 13 residues. TCRdb analysed the reads with MiXCR anew, one entry per CDR3 protein. This repertoire shows roughly 280,000 distinct CDR3 sequences, 22% found once; its top ten account for around 20%. The clonotype was recovered from a human donor in good health (CMV status not recorded). Some clones in this sample may be carry-over from other donors' samples. Sequenced here: cultured PBMCs, sampled from culture after CMV antigen stimulation. The V call is TRBV10-3, the J call TRBJ2-2, with 7 nucleotides matching TRBD1. CDR3 sequence: CAIRGQTPGELFF. The CDR3 nucleotides read TGTGCCATCAGGGGACAGACCCCCGGGGAGCTGTTTTTT.